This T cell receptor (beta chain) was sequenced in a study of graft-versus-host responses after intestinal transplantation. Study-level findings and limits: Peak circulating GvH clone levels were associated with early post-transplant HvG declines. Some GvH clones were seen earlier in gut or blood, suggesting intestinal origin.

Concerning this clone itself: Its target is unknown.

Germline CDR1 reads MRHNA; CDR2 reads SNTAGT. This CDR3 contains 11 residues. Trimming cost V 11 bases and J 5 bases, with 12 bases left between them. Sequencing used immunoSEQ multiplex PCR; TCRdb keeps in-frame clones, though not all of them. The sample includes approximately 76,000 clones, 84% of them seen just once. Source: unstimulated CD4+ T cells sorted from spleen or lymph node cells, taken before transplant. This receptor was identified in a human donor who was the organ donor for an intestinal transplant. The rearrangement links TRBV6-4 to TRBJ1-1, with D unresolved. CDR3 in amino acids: CAAGSGTEAFF. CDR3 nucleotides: TGTGCCGCGGGAAGTGGTACTGAAGCTTTCTTT.